A selection of T cell receptor beta chains follows, all from one sample in a study of blood T cell repertoires in COVID-19. Here immunoSEQ multiplex PCR was the method, and the copy in TCRdb shows in-frame clones only, minus some. In the table there are around 130,000 clones, 84% of which are singletons. Sample: peripheral blood. These receptors were obtained from a man in his thirties or forties with COVID-19, enrolled during active disease. The CDR3 runs from the conserved cysteine through the conserved F or W. Fields, in order: V gene, J gene, CDR3 protein.

>TRBV10-3|TRBJ1-3
CAISARENTIYF
>TRBV24-1|TRBJ2-1
CATSDTSGSRGEQFF
>TRBV28|TRBJ1-5
CASTMPGTGSGSQHF
>TRBV4-1|TRBJ2-7
CASSQDWSGGRRVVEQYF
>TRBV25-1|TRBJ2-7
CASSEYTYEQYF
>TRBV11-2|TRBJ1-1
CASSSDRVGTEAFF
>TRBV4-1|TRBJ1-3
CASSQERAAGNTIYF
>TRBV20-1|TRBJ2-7
CSASQGARQYF
>TRBV9|TRBJ2-3
CASSVAGAVDTQYF
>TRBV10-1|TRBJ2-3
CASSPLAGGNTDTQYF
>TRBV11-2|TRBJ2-7
CASSLASLEQYF
>TRBV15|TRBJ1-4
CATSLRTPGQGKKNEKLFF
>TRBV7-2|TRBJ1-4
CASSLHGNNEKLFF
>TRBV11-3|TRBJ2-3
CASSRGTSGTTDTQYF
>TRBV11-2|TRBJ2-4
CASSLDKSTGGIQYF
>TRBV19|TRBJ1-5
CASRGMGHSNQPQHF
>TRBV25-1|TRBJ2-3
CASSAGLTGTSRNTQYF
>TRBV19|TRBJ1-5
CASSVGTVNQPQHF
>TRBV5-1|TRBJ2-5
CASSGAARQETQYF
>TRBV24-1|TRBJ2-3
CATSGPSLYTQYF
>TRBV28|TRBJ2-7
CASSSPFPPEQYF
>TRBV6-5|TRBJ2-5
CASSRDRGETQYF
>TRBV30|TRBJ2-7
CAWSRDLYEQYF
>TRBV19|TRBJ1-5
CASSIDGGNQPQHF
>TRBV7-9|TRBJ2-5
CASSPRGEETQYF
>TRBV13|TRBJ1-1
CASSPTPGLNTEAFF
>TRBV25-1|TRBJ1-4
CASGGTGDEKLFF
>TRBV4-3|TRBJ1-5
CASSQDPQGHQPQHF
>TRBV28|TRBJ1-3
CASSSGTGGYRNTIYF